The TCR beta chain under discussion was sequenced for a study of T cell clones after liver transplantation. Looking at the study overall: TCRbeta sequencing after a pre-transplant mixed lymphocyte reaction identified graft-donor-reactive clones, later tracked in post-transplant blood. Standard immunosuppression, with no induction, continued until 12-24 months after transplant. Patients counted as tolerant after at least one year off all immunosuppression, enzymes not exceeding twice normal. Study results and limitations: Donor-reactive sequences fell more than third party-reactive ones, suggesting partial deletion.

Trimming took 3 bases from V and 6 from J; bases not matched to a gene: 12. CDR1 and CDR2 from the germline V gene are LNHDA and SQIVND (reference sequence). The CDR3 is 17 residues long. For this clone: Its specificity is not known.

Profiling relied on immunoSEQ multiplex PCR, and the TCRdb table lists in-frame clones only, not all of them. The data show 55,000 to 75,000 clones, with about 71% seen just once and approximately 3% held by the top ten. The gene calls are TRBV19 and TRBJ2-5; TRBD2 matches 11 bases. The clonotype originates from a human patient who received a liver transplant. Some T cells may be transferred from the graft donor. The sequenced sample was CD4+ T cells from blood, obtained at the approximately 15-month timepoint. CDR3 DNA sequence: TGTGCCAGTAGTATTTTAGCGGGAGGGCAGGAGAAAAAGACCCAGTACTTC. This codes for CASSILAGGQEKKTQYF.